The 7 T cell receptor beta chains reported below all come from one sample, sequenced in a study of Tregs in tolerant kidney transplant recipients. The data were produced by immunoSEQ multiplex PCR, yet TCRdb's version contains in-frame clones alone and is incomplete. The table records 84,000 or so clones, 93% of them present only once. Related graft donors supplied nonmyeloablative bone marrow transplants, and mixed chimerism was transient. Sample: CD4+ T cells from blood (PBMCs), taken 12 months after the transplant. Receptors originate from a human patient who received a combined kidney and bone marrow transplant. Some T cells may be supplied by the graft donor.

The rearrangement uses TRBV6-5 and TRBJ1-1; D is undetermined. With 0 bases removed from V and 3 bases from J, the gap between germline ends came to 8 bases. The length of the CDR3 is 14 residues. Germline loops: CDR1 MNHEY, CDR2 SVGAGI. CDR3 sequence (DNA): TGTGCCAGCAGTTACTCGATGGGCGACACTGAAGCTTTCTTT. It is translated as CASSYSMGDTEAFF.

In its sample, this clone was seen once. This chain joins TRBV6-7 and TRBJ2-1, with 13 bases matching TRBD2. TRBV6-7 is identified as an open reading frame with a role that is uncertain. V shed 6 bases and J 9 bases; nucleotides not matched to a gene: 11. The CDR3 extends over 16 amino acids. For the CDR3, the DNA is TGTGCCAGCAGCCGCGCGACTAGCGGGAGGAACAGTGAGCAGTTCTTC. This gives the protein CASSRATSGRNSEQFF.

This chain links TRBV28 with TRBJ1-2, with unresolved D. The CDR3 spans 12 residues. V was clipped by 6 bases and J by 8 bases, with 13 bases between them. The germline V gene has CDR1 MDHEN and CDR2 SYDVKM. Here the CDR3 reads CASSTSGSGYTF. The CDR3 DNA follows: TGTGCCAGCAGCACTAGTGGTAGCGGCTACACCTTC.

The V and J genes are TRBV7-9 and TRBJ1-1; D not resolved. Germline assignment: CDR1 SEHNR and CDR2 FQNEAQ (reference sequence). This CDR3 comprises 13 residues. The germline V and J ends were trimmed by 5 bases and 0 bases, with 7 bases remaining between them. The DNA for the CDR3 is TGTGCCAGCAGCCTGTACATGAACACTGAAGCTTTCTTT. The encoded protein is CASSLYMNTEAFF.

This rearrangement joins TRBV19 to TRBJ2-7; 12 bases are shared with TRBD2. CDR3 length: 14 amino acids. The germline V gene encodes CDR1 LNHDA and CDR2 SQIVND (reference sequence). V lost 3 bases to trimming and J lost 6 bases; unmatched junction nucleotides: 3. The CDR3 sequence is CASSIGLAGTEQYF. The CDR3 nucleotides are TGTGCCAGTAGTATTGGACTAGCGGGAACCGAGCAGTACTTC. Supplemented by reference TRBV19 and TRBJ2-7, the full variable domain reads DGGITQSPKYLFRKEGQNVTLSCEQNLNHDAMYWYRQDPGQGLRLIYYSQIVNDFQKGDIAEGYSVSREKKESFPLTVTSAQKNPTAFYLCASSIGLAGTEQYFGPGTRLTVT.

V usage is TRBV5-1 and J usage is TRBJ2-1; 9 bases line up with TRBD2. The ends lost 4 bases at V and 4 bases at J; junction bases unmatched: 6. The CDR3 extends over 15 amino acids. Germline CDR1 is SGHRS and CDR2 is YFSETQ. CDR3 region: CASSLSGSYYNEQFF. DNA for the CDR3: TGCGCCAGCAGCCTTAGCGGGAGCTATTACAATGAGCAGTTCTTC.

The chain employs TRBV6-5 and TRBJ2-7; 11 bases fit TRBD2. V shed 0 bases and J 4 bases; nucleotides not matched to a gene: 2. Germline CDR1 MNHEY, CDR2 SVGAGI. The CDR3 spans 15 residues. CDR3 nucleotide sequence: TGTGCCAGCAGTTACTCGACTAGCGGGAATTACGAGCAGTACTTC. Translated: CASSYSTSGNYEQYF.